One and the same sample provided the 4 T cell receptor beta chains below, sequenced in a study of T cell repertoires in cytomegalovirus infection. MiXCR, run by TCRdb on the reads, gives a single entry per CDR3 protein. Among around 450,000 distinct CDR3 sequences listed, approximately 11% were seen once. Sequencing input: PBMCs. Receptors originate from a human donor in good health (CMV status not recorded). Some clones in this sample may be carry-over from other donors' samples.

The table lists this clonotype with a few counts. At one end the junction does not follow the germline gene, possibly because of a read error. The rearrangement uses TRBV30 and TRBJ2-1, with D possibly being TRBD2 (5 bases). The CDR3 contains 13 residues. Germline V gives CDR1 GTSNPN, CDR2 SVGIG (reference sequence). CDR3 amino acids: CAWSVGSSRSVRF. The CDR3, as DNA: TGTGCCTGGAGTGTAGGGTCTAGCCGAAGCGTAAGATTC.

This clonotype was counted only a few times. The chain's CDR3 is CASSPRPSTDEQFF. DNA for the CDR3: TGTGCCAGCAGCCCCCGGCCTAGTACTGATGAGCAGTTCTTC. The chain links TRBV7-9 to TRBJ2-1; D is ambiguous. This CDR3 contains 14 residues. Trimming took off 5 bases at V and 8 bases at J, with 16 bases between the two ends. CDR1 is SEHNR, CDR2 FQNEAQ, per germline (reference sequence). Full variable domain (outside the CDR3, taken from reference TRBV7-9 and TRBJ2-1): DTGVSQNPRHKITKRGQNVTFRCDPISEHNRLYWYRQTLGQGPEFLTYFQNEAQLEKSRLLSDRFSAERPKGSFSTLEIQRTEQGDSAMYLCASSPRPSTDEQFFGPGTRLTVL.

This clonotype was seen ten or more times. This chain connects TRBV7-2 to TRBJ2-7, with D hard to call. V lost 4 bases, J lost 7 bases, and 8 bases lay in between. CDR3 length: 11 amino acids. The germline V gene has CDR1 SGHTA and CDR2 FQGNSA. The DNA for the CDR3 is TGTGCCAGCAGCTCCTGGAAGGAGCAGTACTTC. Its translation is CASSSWKEQYF.

This clonotype was picked up many times. The chain joins TRBV12-3 or TRBV12-4 to TRBJ1-1, with TRBD1 as a possible D gene (6 bases). This CDR3 spans 13 amino acids. The germline V and J ends were trimmed by 5 bases and 4 bases, with 11 bases remaining between them. In DNA form, the CDR3 reads TGTGCCAGCAGTGGGGGGGCGGGCACTGAAGCTTTCTTT. Protein sequence: CASSGGAGTEAFF.